The clone carrying this T cell receptor (beta chain) turned up a few times. Its matching antigen is unknown. The entry originates in a study of cytomegalovirus exposure and HLA in healthy donors. Overall study results and limits: Evidence from a later analysis indicated that most CMV-associated TCR beta chains looked HLA-restricted.

It was with 60 Vbeta and 13 Jbeta primers that the PCR ran. Assay used: immunoSEQ multiplex PCR; TCRdb lists only in-frame clones, some missing. The repertoire holds roughly 120,000 clones, with around 78% as singletons. The V gene's germline CDR1 is SGHVS and CDR2 FNYEAQ. The V segment lost 5 bases and the J segment 3 bases; nucleotides outside the gene matches: 14. The CDR3 is 18 amino acids. The chain couples TRBV7-6 to TRBJ1-5; 9 bases are a match to TRBD1. Sequencing was carried out using PBMCs. The receptor's source is a man aged 50 or older in good health and CMV-seronegative. The CDR3: CASSHLRDRASNNQPQHF. The CDR3 bases are TGTGCCAGCAGCCACCTCCGGGACAGGGCCTCAAACAATCAGCCCCAGCATTTT.